These T cell receptor beta chains were read from a single sample in a study of breast tumors, draining lymph nodes, adjacent tissues. MiXCR, applied by TCRdb to the multiplex PCR reads, yields one record per CDR3 protein. The data contain roughly 120,000 distinct CDR3 sequences, around 20% of them singletons. Sequencing input: axillary lymph node tissue. These receptor sequences come from a female donor with breast cancer. Some clones in this sample may be carry-over from other donors' samples. Each CDR3 is given with its conserved first and last residue. Each record gives: J gene, CDR3 length, V gene, D gene, clone size, CDR3 protein, CDR3 DNA. D genes are given only for firm matches. Clone size appears in some rows only: once, few, many, or a class for an expanded clone.

J: TRBJ2-7
length: 14
V: TRBV5-8
D: NA
size: many
CDR3: CASILPGGVGEQYF
DNA: TGTGCCAGCATCCTACCCGGTGGGGTTGGCGAGCAGTACTTC

J: TRBJ2-2
length: 13
V: TRBV2
D: NA
size: many
CDR3: CASSEAETGELFF
DNA: TGTGCCAGCAGTGAAGCGGAGACCGGGGAGCTGTTTTTT

J: TRBJ1-1
length: 11
V: TRBV6-6
D: NA
size: NA
CDR3: CASSYRAEAFF
DNA: TGTGCCAGCAGCTACAGAGCGGAAGCTTTCTTT

J: TRBJ2-5
length: 12
V: TRBV30
D: NA
size: few
CDR3: CAYQGGQETQYF
DNA: TGTGCCTATCAGGGAGGCCAAGAGACCCAGTACTTC

J: TRBJ2-7
length: 15
V: TRBV14
D: NA
size: many
CDR3: CASSQDLGSSYEQYF
DNA: TGTGCCAGCAGCCAAGATTTAGGGTCCTCCTACGAGCAGTACTTC

J: TRBJ2-3
length: 14
V: TRBV20-1
D: NA
size: many
CDR3: CSAESQGFADTQYF
DNA: TGCAGTGCTGAATCACAGGGTTTTGCAGATACGCAGTATTTT

J: TRBJ2-7
length: 17
V: TRBV5-5
D: TRBD2
size: many
CDR3: CASSLDSGRAGGYEQYF
DNA: TGTGCCAGCAGCTTGGATAGCGGGAGGGCCGGAGGCTACGAGCAGTACTTC

J: TRBJ1-4
length: 13
V: TRBV20-1
D: NA
size: many
CDR3: CSAREQRNEKLFF
DNA: TGCAGTGCTAGAGAACAGAGGAATGAAAAACTGTTTTTT

J: TRBJ2-7
length: 14
V: TRBV18
D: NA
size: few
CDR3: CASSPVQGPYEQYF
DNA: TGTGCCAGCTCACCAGTGCAGGGGCCCTACGAGCAGTACTTC

J: TRBJ2-2
length: 17
V: TRBV6-2/TRBV6-3
D: TRBD2
size: few
CDR3: CASSPRVSGSNTGELFF
DNA: TGTGCCAGCAGCCCCCGAGTGAGCGGGAGTAACACCGGGGAGCTGTTTTTT

J: TRBJ1-4
length: 18
V: TRBV19
D: NA
size: NA
CDR3: CASSIVARGGPTNEKLFF
DNA: TGTGCCAGTAGTATCGTCGCGCGGGGAGGTCCAACTAATGAAAAACTGTTTTTT

J: TRBJ1-2
length: 15
V: TRBV7-6
D: NA
size: many
CDR3: CASSLGGGRQSGYTF
DNA: TGTGCCAGCAGCTTAGGCGGGGGGCGTCAATCTGGCTACACCTTC

J: TRBJ1-1
length: 15
V: TRBV27
D: NA
size: NA
CDR3: CASRSPGAANTEAFF
DNA: TGTGCCAGCAGATCCCCGGGGGCAGCGAACACTGAAGCTTTCTTT

J: TRBJ2-3
length: 15
V: TRBV5-4
D: TRBD1
size: NA
CDR3: CASSTPGQSRDTQYF
DNA: TGTGCCAGCAGCACCCCGGGACAGAGTCGAGATACGCAGTATTTT

J: TRBJ2-1
length: 14
V: TRBV5-8
D: NA
size: many
CDR3: CASSYPGSLDEQFF
DNA: TGTGCCAGCAGCTATCCTGGTTCTTTGGATGAGCAGTTCTTC

J: TRBJ2-5
length: 15
V: TRBV5-1
D: NA
size: many
CDR3: CASSKSGNIQETQYF
DNA: TGCGCCAGCAGCAAGAGCGGCAACATCCAAGAGACCCAGTACTTC

J: TRBJ1-6
length: 15
V: TRBV7-9
D: NA
size: many
CDR3: CASSPFSGDNSPLHF
DNA: TGTGCCAGCAGCCCGTTTTCAGGGGATAATTCACCCCTCCACTTT

J: TRBJ2-3
length: 15
V: TRBV2
D: TRBD2
size: many
CDR3: CASSGRRGSTDTQYF
DNA: TGTGCCAGCAGTGGGCGGCGGGGGTCGACAGATACGCAGTATTTT

J: TRBJ2-5
length: 14
V: TRBV7-9
D: NA
size: many
CDR3: CASSLPGVGETQYF
DNA: TGTGCCAGCAGCCTCCCAGGAGTCGGCGAGACCCAGTACTTC

J: TRBJ2-7
length: 12
V: TRBV28
D: TRBD1
size: many
CDR3: CASCLQGSEQYF
DNA: TGTGCCAGCTGTTTACAGGGGTCCGAGCAGTACTTC

J: TRBJ2-1
length: 14
V: TRBV24-1
D: NA
size: many
CDR3: CATSGQSLDNEQFF
DNA: TGTGCCACCAGTGGACAGTCCTTGGACAATGAGCAGTTCTTC

J: TRBJ2-2
length: 14
V: TRBV3-1
D: NA
size: NA
CDR3: CASSHQGMAGELFF
DNA: TGTGCCAGCAGCCATCAGGGGATGGCCGGGGAGCTGTTTTTT

J: TRBJ2-3
length: 13
V: TRBV20-1
D: NA
size: many
CDR3: CSYGAGGTDTQYF
DNA: TGCAGTTACGGGGCAGGGGGGACAGATACGCAGTATTTT

J: TRBJ1-2
length: 13
V: TRBV18
D: NA
size: many
CDR3: CASSPQAGFGYTF
DNA: TGTGCCAGCTCACCACAGGCAGGGTTTGGCTACACCTTC

J: TRBJ2-3
length: 18
V: TRBV7-8
D: TRBD2
size: many
CDR3: CASSLDKTSGGSTDTQYF
DNA: TGTGCCAGCAGCTTAGACAAAACTAGCGGGGGGAGCACAGATACGCAGTATTTT

J: TRBJ2-5
length: 15
V: TRBV2
D: NA
size: many
CDR3: CASSGGSTSKETQYF
DNA: TGTGCCAGCAGCGGGGGTTCCACGAGCAAAGAGACCCAGTACTTC

J: TRBJ2-7
length: 13
V: TRBV20-1
D: TRBD1
size: many
CDR3: CSASSNRGREQYF
DNA: TGCAGTGCTAGTTCCAACAGGGGTCGAGAGCAGTACTTC

J: TRBJ2-5
length: 15
V: TRBV27
D: TRBD1
size: many
CDR3: CASSLTGQGAQSQYF
DNA: TGTGCCAGCAGTTTAACGGGACAGGGGGCTCAATCCCAGTACTTC

J: TRBJ1-2
length: 14
V: TRBV15
D: NA
size: many
CDR3: CATSPRGDSYGYTF
DNA: TGTGCCACCAGTCCGAGGGGCGATAGCTATGGCTACACCTTC

J: TRBJ2-5
length: 12
V: TRBV28
D: NA
size: many
CDR3: CASSSLPETQYF
DNA: TGTGCCAGCAGTTCACTTCCTGAGACCCAGTACTTC

J: TRBJ2-2
length: 13
V: TRBV7-2
D: NA
size: NA
CDR3: CASSLVNTGEPFF
DNA: TGTGCCAGCAGCTTAGTAAACACCGGGGAGCCGTTTTTT

J: TRBJ2-3
length: 15
V: TRBV2
D: TRBD2
size: many
CDR3: CASRATSGTTDTQYF
DNA: TGTGCCAGCAGGGCTACTAGCGGGACCACAGATACGCAGTATTTT

J: TRBJ1-2
length: 15
V: TRBV4-2
D: NA
size: many
CDR3: CASSQTDTVWRGYTF
DNA: TGTGCCAGCAGCCAAACCGACACAGTTTGGCGGGGCTACACCTTC

J: TRBJ2-1
length: 12
V: TRBV6-2/TRBV6-3
D: NA
size: many
CDR3: CASSYGGNEQFF
DNA: TGTGCCAGCAGTTATGGGGGGAATGAGCAGTTCTTC

J: TRBJ1-2
length: 12
V: TRBV30
D: NA
size: many
CDR3: CAWGGANYGYTF
DNA: TGTGCCTGGGGGGGGGCTAACTATGGCTACACCTTC

J: TRBJ2-7
length: 16
V: TRBV7-2
D: TRBD2
size: NA
CDR3: CASSLRTSGGYYEQYF
DNA: TGTGCCAGCAGCTTACGGACTAGCGGGGGTTACTACGAGCAGTACTTC

J: TRBJ2-7
length: 13
V: TRBV6-1
D: NA
size: many
CDR3: CASSDPSLDEQYF
DNA: TGTGCCAGCAGTGACCCCAGCCTAGACGAGCAGTACTTC

J: TRBJ2-3
length: 16
V: TRBV7-8
D: TRBD2
size: NA
CDR3: CASSGSGGRAGDTQYF
DNA: TGTGCCAGCAGCGGTTCGGGCGGGAGGGCGGGAGATACGCAGTATTTT

J: TRBJ2-1
length: 15
V: TRBV5-4
D: TRBD2
size: many
CDR3: CASWKRENALNEQFF
DNA: TGTGCCAGCTGGAAGCGGGAGAATGCCCTGAATGAGCAGTTCTTC

J: TRBJ2-7
length: 13
V: TRBV20-1
D: NA
size: many
CDR3: CSATRGYSYEQYF
DNA: TGCAGTGCTACCCGGGGGTACTCCTACGAGCAGTACTTC

J: TRBJ2-7
length: 15
V: TRBV7-2
D: NA
size: many
CDR3: CASSLGGLGFYEQYF
DNA: TGTGCCAGCAGCTTAGGGGGCTTAGGTTTCTACGAGCAGTACTTC

J: TRBJ2-5
length: 12
V: TRBV5-1
D: NA
size: many
CDR3: CASRQGEGTQYF
DNA: TGCGCCAGCAGACAGGGTGAGGGGACCCAGTACTTC

J: TRBJ2-1
length: 12
V: TRBV7-2
D: NA
size: many
CDR3: CASSLDYNEQFF
DNA: TGTGCCAGCAGCTTAGACTACAATGAGCAGTTCTTC

J: TRBJ2-2
length: 14
V: TRBV2
D: TRBD1
size: many
CDR3: CASRSQDRTGELFF
DNA: TGTGCCAGCAGGTCCCAGGACAGGACCGGGGAGCTGTTTTTT

J: TRBJ1-3
length: 15
V: TRBV10-3
D: TRBD1
size: many
CDR3: CAISARQGVGNTIYF
DNA: TGTGCCATCAGTGCGCGACAGGGGGTTGGAAACACCATATATTTT

J: TRBJ2-7
length: 16
V: TRBV20-1
D: NA
size: NA
CDR3: CSARALLQGAAYEQYF
DNA: TGCAGTGCTAGAGCTCTACTACAGGGAGCAGCCTACGAGCAGTACTTC

J: TRBJ1-3
length: 16
V: TRBV20-1
D: NA
size: NA
CDR3: CSARGASVGTGNTIYF
DNA: TGCAGTGCCCGGGGGGCGTCGGTGGGTACTGGAAACACCATATATTTT

J: TRBJ1-5
length: 18
V: TRBV20-1
D: NA
size: NA
CDR3: CSARGTLGGVFKGQPQHF
DNA: TGTAGTGCTAGAGGTACGTTGGGGGGAGTTTTTAAGGGTCAGCCCCAGCATTTT